Here is one T cell receptor (beta chain) with its context. This receptor's antigen is unknown. No qualities accompany the bases; no much larger clone lies one base away. All of the isolated RNA was reverse transcribed with the High Capacity cDNA Reverse Transcription Kit, so expressed TCRB transcripts were sequenced. Naive, central memory and regulatory T cell samples underwent deep immunoSEQ sequencing, averaging roughly 3.4 million total reads per sample. After sorted cells were lysed in RLT buffer, RNA was extracted with DNase-treated RNeasy Micro or Mini kits, with the choice depending on cell number. Each cell subset was processed separately to prevent cross-contamination, with patient and healthy donor samples processed together. TCRB sequences were amplified from cDNA with the immunoSEQ multiplex PCR, producing 87-bp fragments spanning the CDR3 region. Sequencing of the amplicons was performed on the Illumina HiSeq platform. For the original study's pipeline: PCR bias was computationally corrected using synthetic template baselines, reads within Hamming distance 2 were collapsed, and singletons that could not be merged were discarded. By aligning reads against IMGT, V, D and J genes, CDR3 length, and insertions or deletions at six rearrangement sites were assigned. Within each subset, clonotype counts were normalized to sorted cell number, and only after that were true diversity and Gini coefficients computed with the tcR R package. The overlap coefficient, calculated on TCRB nucleotide sequences, was used to quantify repertoire sharing. TCRdb re-hosts the immuneACCESS table, in-frame sequences only. Its copies lack some clones; in the studies checked, an unresolved V gene accounts for under half of them, and the cause for the rest is not known. V, J and clone size derive from that table, while D and trimming were established from the DNA sequence. The sample table lists approximately 37,000 clones, roughly two thirds of them with a count of one. The top ten constitute 2% to 2.5% of the sample.

The sample originates from a study of beta chain features in type 1 diabetes (dated by TCRdb to 2017 to 2018). Notes on the research overall: No differences in mean age, gender distribution, total cell number or subset yield were found between patients and healthy donors. The study compared TCRB repertoires of sorted circulating CD4+ T cell subsets between recently diagnosed type 1 diabetes patients and matched healthy donors. Across all samples, about 110 million sorted cells were examined, and cell number per subset correlated strongly with RNA yield. Naive and central memory subsets were obtained from all 30 or so donors, but regulatory and stem cell-like memory subsets were isolated from only 8 patients and roughly eight healthy donors.

Each donor gave one peripheral blood draw, approximately 110 mL on average, collected into heparinised tubes. Naive, central memory, regulatory and stem cell-like memory CD4+ T cells were sorted on a BD FACSAria II using a panel including CD45RO, CCR7, CD25, CD127, CD95 and CD27. Purity was above 95% for every sorted population. PBMCs were separated immediately by Lymphoprep density gradient centrifugation and were stained directly, without being cultured. To minimize batch effects, samples were stained and sorted in pairs, one healthy donor with one patient per experiment. Overall study outcomes, separate from this receptor: Shorter templates might have been favored by PCR, but patient and control samples were amplified and corrected together, so both groups would have been affected equally by any skew. The naive, central memory and regulatory TCRB repertoires appeared to resemble one another more closely among patients than among healthy donors. Type 1 diabetes patients showed a moderate but significant shortening of TCRB CDR3 length in all four CD4+ subsets. Fewer insertions and more nucleotide deletions at VDJ recombination sites were observed in patients with type 1 diabetes, implying thymic rearrangement abnormalities. Because the HLA sub-analyses included only small numbers of individuals, any influence of HLA type on TCRB rearrangement was left unresolved. Because cDNA was sequenced instead of genomic DNA, highly expressing activated cells could be over-represented, though the groups showed no difference in activation or CD3 levels.

Measured from the cysteine to the phenylalanine, the CDR3 is 15 residues long. The CDR3 DNA has 45 bases and is translated from base 1. V is pared back by 0 bases and J by 1 base, with 8 bases lying between the germline termini. From a lookup of the germline V gene (reference sequence), CDR1 and CDR2 are SGHNT and YYREEE. This receptor was taken from a woman younger than 45 in good health. Input material: Tregs from blood. Interpreted using the paper, the cell subset or site label stands for: regulatory CD4+ T cells. Recombination linked TRBV5-4 to TRBJ2-1; TRBD1 is perhaps the D gene, given 5 matching bases. The nucleotides are TGTGCCAGCAGCTTGGGCAGGGCGTCCTACAATGAGCAGTTCTTC. Its protein is CASSLGRASYNEQFF.